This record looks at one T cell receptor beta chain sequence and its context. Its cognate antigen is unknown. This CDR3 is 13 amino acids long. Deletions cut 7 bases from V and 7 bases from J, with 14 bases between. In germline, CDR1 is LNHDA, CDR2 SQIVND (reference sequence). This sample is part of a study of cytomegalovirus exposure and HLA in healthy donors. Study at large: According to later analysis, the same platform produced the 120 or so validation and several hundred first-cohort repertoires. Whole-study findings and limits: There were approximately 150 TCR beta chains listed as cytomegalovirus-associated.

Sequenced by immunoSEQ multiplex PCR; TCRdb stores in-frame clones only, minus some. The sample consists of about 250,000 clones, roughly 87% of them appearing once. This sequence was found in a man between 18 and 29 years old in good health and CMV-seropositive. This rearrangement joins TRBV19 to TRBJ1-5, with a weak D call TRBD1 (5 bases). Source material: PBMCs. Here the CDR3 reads CASTVRGNQPQHF. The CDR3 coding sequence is TGTGCCAGTACCGTACGGGGGAACCAGCCCCAGCATTTT.